The present T cell receptor beta chain was sequenced within a study of beta chain features in type 1 diabetes. Study results and limitations: Type 1 diabetes patients had moderately but significantly shorter TCRB CDR3s in all four CD4+ subsets.

The study reverse transcribed the entire isolated RNA, so it sequenced expressed TCRB transcripts. Sequencing was performed with immunoSEQ multiplex PCR; in TCRdb, only in-frame clones are kept and a portion is missing. The profile shows 100,000 to 150,000 clones, around 17% of them singletons. In the case of this clone: Its cognate antigen is unknown.

V dropped 0 bases and J dropped 0 bases, with 9 bases sitting between them. CDR1 and CDR2 (germline): LGHNA, YSLEER. The CDR3 loop spans 15 amino acids. The J gene is TRBJ2-7, the V gene TRBV4-3; the D gene could be TRBD1 or TRBD2 (5 bases each). This receptor was identified in a man aged 25-45 years with type 1 diabetes. Sequenced material: central memory CD4+ T cells from blood. The CDR3 sequence: CASSQEAGTSYEQYF. The CDR3 coding sequence is TGCGCCAGCAGCCAAGAGGCAGGGACCTCCTACGAGCAGTACTTC.